The 24 T cell receptor beta chains given below trace back to one sample, sequenced in a study of T cell responses to AZD1222 COVID-19 vaccine. Only in-frame clones appear in the TCRdb table, and some are missing; sequencing was by immunoSEQ multiplex PCR. This sample carries roughly 130,000 clones, about 93% of them seen once, and the ten largest clones take 5.5% to 8%. The specimen was peripheral blood, collected on day 0 of AZD1222 vaccination. Source of these receptors: an adult in good health.

The chain combines TRBV12-3 or TRBV12-4 with TRBJ2-5; no clear D. CDR3 length equals 13 residues. The ends were cut back, 3 bases at V and 6 bases at J, with 11 bases in the middle. This chain's CDR3 is CASSLDGLKTQYF. The DNA for the CDR3 is TGTGCCAGCAGTTTGGACGGGTTGAAGACCCAGTACTTC.

The chain is built from TRBV5-1 and TRBJ1-2; no firm D call. This CDR3 is built from 14 residues. V was shortened by 4 bases and J by 8 bases, with 18 bases between the two germline ends. Germline V gene sequence: CDR1 SGHRS, CDR2 YFSETQ. The CDR3 nucleotides are TGCGCCAGCAGCCGAGGATCACGCAGCGAAGGCTACACCTTC. Amino acids: CASSRGSRSEGYTF.

The V gene is TRBV28, the J gene TRBJ1-2; D is uncertain. The CDR3 runs 13 residues. In germline, CDR1 is MDHEN, CDR2 SYDVKM. Trimming shortened V by 2 bases and J by 5 bases, and 9 bases separated the two germline ends. This chain's CDR3 is CASSLGQIYGYTF. The CDR3 DNA reads TGTGCCAGCAGTTTAGGGCAAATTTATGGCTACACCTTC.

V usage is TRBV29-1 and J usage is TRBJ2-1, with D possibly being TRBD2 (6 bases). CDR3 length: 12 residues. Germline CDR1 and CDR2: SQVTM and ANQGSEA. The ends were cut back, 7 bases at V and 13 bases at J, with 20 bases in the middle. CDR3 nucleotide sequence: TGCAGCGGGGGAGGAGGGACGGCTCCCCAGTTCTTC. Its translation is CSGGGGTAPQFF.

The rearrangement joins TRBV5-1 to TRBJ2-1; TRBD1 matches 8 bases. This CDR3 comprises 15 residues. The germline V gene has CDR1 SGHRS and CDR2 YFSETQ. J was trimmed by 2 bases and V by 2 bases; bases with no gene match: 3. CDR3 DNA: TGCGCCAGCAGCTTACAGGGGGAGACCTACAATGAGCAGTTCTTC. This gives the protein CASSLQGETYNEQFF.

The chain recombines TRBV6-5 with TRBJ2-5; 10 bases fit TRBD1. The germline V gene encodes CDR1 MNHEY and CDR2 SVGAGI. V dropped 6 bases and J dropped 5; count of bases not matched to a gene: 9. The CDR3 contains 15 residues. In nucleotides, the CDR3 is TGTGCCAGCAGCGGGGACAGGGGTTCTTCGGAGACCCAGTACTTC. Its protein product is CASSGDRGSSETQYF.

V and J are TRBV5-1 and TRBJ2-5; perhaps D is TRBD1 or TRBD2 (6 bases each). V was clipped by 3 bases and J by 4 bases, with 10 bases between them. This CDR3 comprises 13 residues. Germline CDR1 SGHRS, CDR2 YFSETQ. The CDR3 nucleotides are TGCGCCAGCAGCTCCAGGGGAGGAGAGACCCAGTACTTC. Translating gives CASSSRGGETQYF.

The V call is TRBV4-3, the J call TRBJ2-1; 10 bases match TRBD2. CDR1 and CDR2 (germline): LGHNA, YSLEER. The trim removed 3 bases at V and 2 bases at J, leaving 7 bases unmatched. CDR3 length: 17 residues. CDR3 coding DNA: TGCGCCAGCAGCCAGGCCATCGGGACTAGCGCCTACAATGAGCAGTTCTTC. Its translation is CASSQAIGTSAYNEQFF.

The chain couples TRBV11-2 to TRBJ1-1; no firm D call. This CDR3 spans 11 amino acids. Trimming took 4 bases from V and 7 from J, leaving 7 bases between them. The germline gives CDR1 SGHAT, CDR2 FQNNGV. The CDR3 spells CASSSWFEAFF. The CDR3 DNA reads as TGTGCCAGCAGCTCTTGGTTTGAAGCTTTCTTT.

This clone occurred once. CDR3 region: CASNPSVGEKLFF. The CDR3 DNA reads as TGTGCCAGCAATCCCTCAGTTGGGGAAAAACTGTTTTTT. The chain employs TRBV12-3 or TRBV12-4 and TRBJ1-4; no firm D call. There are 13 residues in the CDR3. The V end lost 7 bases, the J end lost 8 bases, and 14 bases lay between the germline ends.

This clone appeared once. The chain couples TRBV10-1 to TRBJ2-1, with a tentative D call TRBD2 (5 bases). CDR3 length equals 16 residues. Germline-derived CDR1 and CDR2 are WNHNN and SYGVQD (reference sequence). V lost 0 bases to trimming and J lost 2 bases, with 11 bases between them. The CDR3 nucleotides are TGCGCCAGCAGTGAGTCTCTAGCTTCGACCTACAATGAGCAGTTCTTC. Its translation is CASSESLASTYNEQFF.

V and J are TRBV28 and TRBJ1-3; TRBD1 agrees at 7 bases. Trimming took 7 bases from V and 0 from J; bases not matched to a gene: 9. The germline CDR1 and CDR2 sequences are MDHEN and SYDVKM. CDR3 length: 16 residues. The CDR3 DNA reads TGTGCCAGCAATTGGGGGACAGTCGACTCTGGAAACACCATATATTTT. Translated: CASNWGTVDSGNTIYF.

The J gene is TRBJ1-1, the V gene TRBV7-2; possible D gene TRBD1, 6 bases. Trimming left V 4 bases short and J 2 bases short, with 8 bases between. Germline CDR1 reads SGHTA; CDR2 reads FQGNSA. This CDR3 is built from 13 residues. The DNA of the CDR3 is TGTGCCAGCAGCTGGACAGTTAACACTGAAGCTTTCTTT. Amino acids: CASSWTVNTEAFF.

The rearrangement uses TRBV5-6 and TRBJ2-1; TRBD2 is a possible D gene (6 bases). V gave up 3 bases and J gave up 11 bases, with 21 bases separating them. Germline V gene data show CDR1 as SGHDT and CDR2 as YYEEEE. This CDR3 has 15 amino acids. The CDR3 sequence is CASSYGGGPPMKQFF. The CDR3 region has the DNA TGTGCCAGCAGCTACGGGGGAGGCCCGCCAATGAAGCAGTTCTTC.

The chain links TRBV27 to TRBJ1-2; D is perhaps TRBD1 (6 bases). This CDR3 is built from 15 residues. Trimming removed 8 bases at V and 8 bases at J, with 24 bases between. CDR1 MNHEY and CDR2 SMNVEV come from the germline V gene (reference sequence). The CDR3 DNA is TGTGCCAGCCGCAACACAGGGTCCAACGGGAAAGGCTACACCTTC. It translates to CASRNTGSNGKGYTF.

For the CDR3, the DNA is TGCGCCAGCAGCCGTATTGGGGACTACGAAAAAAACATTCAGTACTTC. Protein product: CASSRIGDYEKNIQYF. This chain links TRBV4-3 with TRBJ2-4, with 7 bases that match TRBD2. V trimming: 4 bases; J trimming: 4 bases; junction bases outside the gene matches: 10. Germline CDR1 LGHNA, CDR2 YSLEER. This CDR3 comprises 16 residues.

The J gene is TRBJ2-5, the V gene TRBV21-1; whether TRBD2, the table's D call, matches the DNA was not checked. TRBV21-1 is tagged as a pseudogene. CDR3 size: 13 residues. The chain's CDR3 is CASSKFEKETQYF. In DNA form, the CDR3 reads TGTGCCAGCAGCAAATTTGAGAAAGAGACCCAGTACTTC.

This clone showed up just once. The chain couples TRBV4-3 to TRBJ2-1; D is perhaps TRBD1 (5 bases). The CDR3 has 13 amino acids. Germline CDR1 LGHNA, CDR2 YSLEER. Deletions cut 0 bases from V and 9 bases from J, with 9 bases between. DNA for the CDR3: TGCGCCAGCAGCCAAGACTGGGGCGGTGAGCAGTTCTTC. This sequence encodes CASSQDWGGEQFF.

The genes are TRBV7-2 and TRBJ2-3; no firm D call. Germline V gene data show CDR1 as SGHTA and CDR2 as FQGNSA. Trimming cost V 3 bases and J 0 bases, with 13 bases left between them. This CDR3 is built from 16 residues. The DNA of the CDR3 is TGTGCCAGCAGCTTGGGTGGGCCGCGGAGCACAGATACGCAGTATTTT. Translating it yields CASSLGGPRSTDTQYF.

V is TRBV5-1 and J is TRBJ2-1; D is ambiguous. Germline CDR1 and CDR2: SGHRS and YFSETQ. Trimming left V 7 bases short and J 6 bases short, with 17 bases between. The CDR3 runs to 14 residues. The CDR3 region is CASAWGPTSNEQFF. DNA of the CDR3: TGCGCCAGCGCCTGGGGTCCTACGTCCAATGAGCAGTTCTTC.

This clone came up once. V gene TRBV6-6 combines with J gene TRBJ2-7; D might be TRBD2 (5 bases). In germline, CDR1 is MNHNY, CDR2 SVGAGI (reference sequence). CDR3 size: 13 residues. Trimming pared 2 bases from V and 5 bases from J, leaving 10 bases between. The CDR3 DNA sequence: TGTGCCAGCAGTTACAATGAGGGTAACGAGCAGTACTTC. Protein sequence: CASSYNEGNEQYF.

The rearrangement uses TRBV18 and TRBJ2-1; no firm D call. The V end was cut by 1 base, the J end by 0 bases, with 7 bases between. CDR3 size: 15 residues. Germline V gives CDR1 KGHSH, CDR2 LQKENI. The CDR3 here is CASSPRGRSYNEQFF. The CDR3 DNA reads TGTGCCAGCTCACCACGGGGTCGCTCCTACAATGAGCAGTTCTTC.

This chain joins TRBV7-3 and TRBJ2-1; a weak D match, TRBD2 (6 bases). Per germline, CDR1 SGHTA and CDR2 FQGTGA. The CDR3 contains 18 residues. Trimming cost V 4 bases and J 6 bases, with 25 bases left between them. The CDR3 spells CASSSVGWGTPVSNEQFF. CDR3 coding DNA: TGTGCCAGCAGCTCGGTGGGGTGGGGGACTCCGGTTTCCAATGAGCAGTTCTTC.

As to this clone: Other nucleotide sequences from this sample produce the same CDR3. This chain connects TRBV20-1 to TRBJ2-7, with a possible D match to TRBD1 (5 bases). CDR3 length: 11 residues. From germline, CDR1 is DFQATT and CDR2 SNEGSKA (reference sequence). With 6 bases removed from V and 0 bases from J, the gap between germline ends came to 6 bases. The CDR3 DNA reads as TGCAGTGCCAGGGACTCCTACGAGCAGTACTTC. It specifies CSARDSYEQYF.